One sample yielded the 11 T cell receptor beta chains listed below, sequenced in a study of blood T cell repertoires in COVID-19. Clones were sequenced by immunoSEQ multiplex PCR, and TCRdb holds only the in-frame ones, with some missing. The table includes 540,000 or so clones, about 89% detected once. Sequencing used peripheral blood. The receptor source for this set is a woman between 50 and 59 years old with COVID-19, enrolled during active disease.

The V and J genes are TRBV5-8 and TRBJ1-6; no reliable D call. The CDR3 extends over 14 amino acids. CDR1 and CDR2 (germline): SGHTS, YDEGEE. The V gene lost 2 bases and the J gene lost 14 bases, with 17 bases spanning the gap. The CDR3 DNA sequence: TGTGCCAGCAGCTTTCTAGGCCCCGGGTTCGCCCTCCACTTT. Its translation is CASSFLGPGFALHF.

DNA of the CDR3: TGTGCCAGTAGCCACAGGGGATCAGCAACTAATGAAAAACTGTTTTTT. Encoded protein: CASSHRGSATNEKLFF. The chain has TRBV19 and TRBJ1-4; the match to TRBD1 covers 7 bases. This CDR3 spans 16 amino acids. Germline lookup yields CDR1 LNHDA and CDR2 SQIVND (reference sequence). Germline trimming cut 6 bases from V and 0 bases from J; bases unmatched to any gene: 7.

The chain carries TRBV29-1 and TRBJ2-2, with 9 nucleotides matching TRBD1. CDR1 and CDR2 from the germline V gene are SQVTM and ANQGSEA. The CDR3 runs to 12 residues. Trimming removed 8 bases from V and 5 bases from J; junction bases left unmatched: 3. The CDR3 sequence: CSSDRGTGELFF. CDR3 DNA: TGCAGCTCCGACAGGGGGACCGGGGAGCTGTTTTTT.

The V and J genes are TRBV2 and TRBJ2-1; 7 nucleotides align to TRBD1. Unmatched junction bases numbered 11, after V lost 6 bases and J lost 0 bases. In germline, CDR1 is SNHLY, CDR2 FYNNEI. This CDR3 has 17 amino acids. CDR3 DNA: TGTGCCAGCAGCGGGGACAGCTTACTTCGCTCCTACAATGAGCAGTTCTTC. This translates into CASSGDSLLRSYNEQFF.

V is TRBV3-1 (or the pseudogene TRBV3-2) and J is TRBJ1-1; D possibly corresponds to TRBD1 (6 bases). Germline V CDR1 and CDR2: LGHDT, YNNKEL (reference sequence). The CDR3 is made up of 13 amino acids. Trimming removed 5 bases at V and 4 bases at J, with 11 bases between. The CDR3 spells CASSDTGPTEAFF. CDR3 DNA sequence: TGTGCCAGCAGCGATACAGGGCCCACTGAAGCTTTCTTT.

V gene TRBV11-2 combines with J gene TRBJ2-3, with 11 bases that match TRBD2. Germline lookup yields CDR1 SGHAT and CDR2 FQNNGV. V lost 2 bases and J lost 2; bases outside the gene matches: 3. The CDR3 runs 16 residues. The CDR3: CASSLRLAGFTDTQYF. CDR3 DNA: TGTGCCAGCAGCTTAAGACTAGCGGGGTTCACAGATACGCAGTATTTT.

This chain links TRBV5-1 with TRBJ2-7; 9 bases line up with TRBD1. Germline CDR1 SGHRS, CDR2 YFSETQ. Germline trimming cut 4 bases from V and 7 bases from J; bases unmatched to any gene: 9. The CDR3 sequence is 14 residues long. CDR3 sequence: CASSVGQGVREQYF. CDR3 sequence (DNA): TGCGCCAGCAGCGTGGGACAGGGAGTGAGGGAGCAGTACTTC.

This chain joins TRBV12-3 or TRBV12-4 and TRBJ1-2; unclear D gene. The V and J ends lost 3 bases and 5 bases respectively, with 10 bases between them. The CDR3 length is 13 residues. The CDR3 region is CASSFVEIYGYTF. The CDR3 nucleotides are TGTGCCAGCAGTTTTGTGGAGATTTATGGCTACACCTTC.

This clone was seen more than once but under ten times. The rearrangement uses TRBV18 and TRBJ2-1; D is unresolved. This CDR3 region has 15 residues. Germline values: CDR1 KGHSH, CDR2 LQKENI. V was trimmed by 5 bases and J by 7 bases, leaving 18 bases between them. CDR3 region: CASSSLAAGWNEQFF. The CDR3 DNA reads TGTGCCAGCTCATCCCTGGCAGCCGGGTGGAATGAGCAGTTCTTC.

The genes are TRBV19 and TRBJ2-2; 8 bases are a match to TRBD1. The CDR3 covers 16 residues. The J segment lost 3 bases and the V segment lost 3 bases, leaving 6 bases of the junction unmatched. The germline V gene has CDR1 LNHDA and CDR2 SQIVND (reference sequence). CDR3 DNA: TGTGCCAGTAGTATGGATTCAGGGGGCGACACCGGGGAGCTGTTTTTT. Translated: CASSMDSGGDTGELFF.

The CDR3 here is CASGPPDSTYNEQFF. The CDR3 DNA is TGTGCCAGCGGCCCTCCTGACAGCACCTACAATGAGCAGTTCTTC. The rearrangement joins TRBV28 to TRBJ2-1; possibly TRBD1 for D (5 bases). V lost 8 bases, J lost 2 bases, and 16 bases lay in between. From germline, CDR1 is MDHEN and CDR2 SYDVKM. This CDR3 spans 15 amino acids.